This TCR beta chain was captured by sequencing in a study of shared clonotypes between healthy human individuals. Study summary: The people who gave samples were two women and three men aged 18 to 49. Broader study findings: Collection of samples was limited to blood; tissue repertoires likely differ.

TCRdb keeps only in-frame clones here, not all; method: immunoSEQ multiplex PCR. Found here are roughly 2.5 million clones, more than 80% of them singletons; the top ten hold around 0.15%. Germline CDR1 SGHAT, CDR2 FQDESV (reference sequence). Trimming at V came to 4 bases and at J to 2 bases, leaving 10 bases not matched to a gene. The CDR3 extends over 16 amino acids. Remarks on this clone: Its antigen is not identified.

V and J are TRBV11-1 and TRBJ2-7; 8 positions agree with TRBD1. The sequence was collected from a man aged 18 to 35 in good health. The sequencing input was naive CD4+ T cells sorted from blood. Subset defined: CD45RA+ positively selected. The CDR3 loop is CASSSPPGQGPYEQYF. CDR3 nucleotide sequence: TGTGCCAGCAGCTCCCCACCCGGACAGGGCCCCTACGAGCAGTACTTC.